The rows below give T cell receptor beta chains drawn from one sample of a study of control samples from healthy donors and cancer patients. Here immunoSEQ multiplex PCR was the method, and the copy in TCRdb shows in-frame clones only, minus some. The table shows approximately 70,000 clones, with 83% occurring only once. The material sequenced was blood. The origin of the receptors is a man aged 55-75 years in good health. CDR3s leave out the opening cysteine and the closing phenylalanine or tryptophan.

J gene	V gene	CDR3 protein
TRBJ2-4	TRBV27	ASSPPLSRGDKNIQY
TRBJ1-6	TRBV9	ASSGGVSSPLH
TRBJ2-1	TRBV10-3	AISESGNNEQF
TRBJ1-3	TRBV19	ASNSGRYSGNTIY
TRBJ2-3	TRBV27	ASSLRGRSTDTQY
TRBJ1-1	TRBV11-2	ASSLDDSTEAF
TRBJ1-3	TRBV4-3	ASSQTGISGNTIY
TRBJ2-4	TRBV7-9	ASSLSQGLHKNIQY
TRBJ2-3	TRBV25-1	ASSNRDRGLTDTQY
TRBJ2-5	TRBV3-1/TRBV3-2	ASSPGLAGGQETQY
TRBJ2-7	TRBV4-3	ASSQDFHPGDYPFPGEQY
TRBJ1-5	TRBV15	ATSTGGGRQPQH
TRBJ2-7	TRBV6-6	ASSPLGNGGSYEQY
TRBJ2-7	TRBV2	ASRTGQAYEQY
TRBJ1-4	TRBV5-4	ASSSQGGIEKLF
TRBJ2-7	TRBV7-8	ASSLGLSGEQY
TRBJ1-5	TRBV19	ASSKGQNNQPQH
TRBJ2-1	TRBV11-2	ASTRGSGTYNEQF
TRBJ2-7	TRBV19	ASRDGQGASYEQY
TRBJ1-5	TRBV5-6	ASSFRGQFNQPQH
TRBJ2-1	TRBV5-1	ASSLVPGNSNEQF
TRBJ1-2	TRBV29-1	SALPLIMGQRGGYT
TRBJ1-2	TRBV15	ATSGRQTSRGSYGYT
TRBJ2-7	TRBV20-1	SASSGDTPSYEQY
TRBJ2-1	TRBV4-3	ASSQDPDRTLRYNEQF
TRBJ2-3	TRBV18	ASSPKKGRAGGQLMSTDTQY
TRBJ2-1	TRBV4-3	ASSQEDRANEQF
TRBJ2-3	TRBV7-2	ASSLDGYHTDTQY